Listed below are T cell receptor beta chains from one sample, sequenced in a study of cytomegalovirus exposure and HLA in healthy donors. The table came from immunoSEQ multiplex PCR; TCRdb's copy has only in-frame clones and leaves some out. Of more than 150,000 clones listed, 76% are singletons. Sequences were obtained from PBMCs. The receptors come from a woman aged 25 to 39 in good health and CMV-seropositive. CDR3s include the opening cysteine and the closing phenylalanine or tryptophan. The order of the fields is J gene, CDR3 length, D gene, clone size, V gene, CDR3 DNA, CDR3 protein. The D gene is left open where the match is weak. Rows give clone size only sometimes, using once, few, many, or a class for an expanded clone.

TRBJ1-1	15	.	.	TRBV4-1	TGCGCCAGCAGCCAGGGGCACAGGGCGGACACTGAAGCTTTCTTT	CASSQGHRADTEAFF
TRBJ2-1	17	.	.	TRBV7-9	TGTGCCAGCAGCTTAGGGGGCGGTGCCAACTCCTACAATGAGCAGTTCTTC	CASSLGGGANSYNEQFF
TRBJ1-5	13	.	.	TRBV28	TGTGCCAGCAGTCAGCGTAGCAGGGAGCCCCAGCATTTT	CASSQRSREPQHF
TRBJ2-3	14	.	.	TRBV4-2	TGTGCCAGCAGCCAAGAGGCCGACTCGCAGCCCCAGTATTTT	CASSQEADSQPQYF
TRBJ1-3	13	TRBD1	once	TRBV9	TGTGCCAGCCACGGAGGGGGCCGAAACACCATATATTTT	CASHGGGRNTIYF
TRBJ2-2	17	TRBD2	.	TRBV4-1	TGCGCCAGCAGCGAAAGAGCTAGACTAGCGGTAACCGGGGAGCTGTTTTTT	CASSERARLAVTGELFF
TRBJ1-2	16	TRBD1	.	TRBV4-3	TGCGCCAGCAGCCCTTCGGGGCAGGGGGTTTTGATGGGCTACACCTTC	CASSPSGQGVLMGYTF
TRBJ2-7	16	TRBD2	.	TRBV7-2	TGTGCCAGCAGCTTAGAGCTAGCGGGGGGTTCCTACGAGCAGTACTTC	CASSLELAGGSYEQYF
TRBJ1-1	14	.	.	TRBV6-4	TGTGCCAGCAGTGACTCCCCAGGGGTCGGGCGAGCTTTCTTT	CASSDSPGVGRAFF
TRBJ2-1	13	TRBD2	.	TRBV25-1	TGTGCCAGCACAGCGGGGGACTACAATGAGCAGTTCTTC	CASTAGDYNEQFF
TRBJ2-3	15	.	.	TRBV4-1	TGCGCCAGCAGCCAAGTCCTACTAGCCGCAGATACGCAGTATTTT	CASSQVLLAADTQYF
TRBJ1-2	14	TRBD1	few	TRBV11-2	TGTGCCAGCAGCCTAGGACAGGGGAACTATGGCTACACCTTC	CASSLGQGNYGYTF
TRBJ1-2	15	TRBD1	.	TRBV10-2	TGCGCCAGCAGAGGGACAGGGAAAAAGGGCTATGGCTACACCTTC	CASRGTGKKGYGYTF
TRBJ1-1	14	.	few	TRBV6-5	TGTGCCAGCAGTAAGGGGCGGGGGAACACTGAAGCTTTCTTT	CASSKGRGNTEAFF
TRBJ2-7	13	.	.	TRBV6-5	TGTGCCAGCAGTCGGGGGACCCTCTACGAGCAGTACTTC	CASSRGTLYEQYF
TRBJ2-2	16	TRBD1	few	TRBV4-3	TGCGCCAGCAGCCCGCTGACAGGGAGTTTCACCGGGGAGCTGTTTTTT	CASSPLTGSFTGELFF
TRBJ1-2	13	TRBD1	few	TRBV6-1	TGTGCCACCCTGGGGTTAGGACAGGATGGCTACACCTTC	CATLGLGQDGYTF
TRBJ1-3	20	TRBD1	.	TRBV19	TGTGCCAGTAGTATGGCGCACCGGGACAGCAACTCTTTCTCTGGAAACACCATATATTTT	CASSMAHRDSNSFSGNTIYF
TRBJ2-1	15	TRBD2	.	TRBV7-2	TGTGCCAGCAGCTTTCCGGGGGGGCCGTACAATGAGCAGTTCTTC	CASSFPGGPYNEQFF
TRBJ2-2	16	.	.	TRBV11-2	TGTGCCAGCAGCTTACACGGGGGGCCCCTCACCGGGGAGCTGTTTTTT	CASSLHGGPLTGELFF
TRBJ2-3	10	.	.	TRBV2	TGTGCCAGCATCTTAGATACGCAGTATTTT	CASILDTQYF
TRBJ1-5	15	TRBD1	.	TRBV2	TGTGCCAGCACTCTGGACAGGAATAGCAATCAGCCCCAGCATTTT	CASTLDRNSNQPQHF
TRBJ1-6	18	.	.	TRBV7-9	TGTGCCAGCAGCTCAGACCCTGGCAGGCCTCCCTATAATTCACCCCTCCACTTT	CASSSDPGRPPYNSPLHF
TRBJ2-5	15	TRBD2	.	TRBV5-6	TGTGCCAGCAGCCCCCCGACTAGCGACCAAGAGACCCAGTACTTC	CASSPPTSDQETQYF
TRBJ2-2	14	.	.	TRBV7-2	TGTGCCAGCAGCTTTCGGGTTGAGACCGGGGAGCTGTTTTTT	CASSFRVETGELFF
TRBJ1-2	15	TRBD1	.	TRBV5-6	TGTGCCAGCAGCGCAGGGACAGCCTATAACTATGGCTACACCTTC	CASSAGTAYNYGYTF
TRBJ2-1	14	TRBD2	.	TRBV5-6	TGTGCCAGCAGCTTCACTAGCGGGGCCACCGAGCAGTTCTTC	CASSFTSGATEQFF
TRBJ2-7	15	TRBD1	few	TRBV4-2	TGTGCCAGCAGCCGGACGACAGGGGAAATCTACGAGCAGTACTTC	CASSRTTGEIYEQYF
TRBJ2-7	15	TRBD2	few	TRBV13	TGTGCCAGGACAGGACTAGCGGGGAGCTCCTACGAGCAGTACTTC	CARTGLAGSSYEQYF
TRBJ1-6	17	.	.	TRBV7-9	TGTGCCAGCAGCCCCCACGTGGACAGACTCTATAATTCACCCCTCCACTTT	CASSPHVDRLYNSPLHF
TRBJ1-3	14	TRBD1	.	TRBV6-6	TGTGCCAGCAGTTCGGACAGGGCTGGGGACACCATATATTTT	CASSSDRAGDTIYF
TRBJ2-3	15	TRBD2	.	TRBV4-2	TGTGCCAGCAGCCAAGACTCCGGGGGGGTGGATACGCAGTATTTT	CASSQDSGGVDTQYF
TRBJ2-2	15	TRBD1	once	TRBV5-1	TGCGCCAGCAGCCTGGGGACAGGGGACACCGGGGAGCTGTTTTTT	CASSLGTGDTGELFF
TRBJ2-1	16	TRBD1	few	TRBV2	TGTGCCAGCAGTGAAGCCCCGACAGGGATTAACAATGAGCAGTTCTTC	CASSEAPTGINNEQFF
TRBJ2-3	15	.	once	TRBV18	TGTGCCAGCTCACCAATCTCTACTAGCACAGATACGCAGTATTTT	CASSPISTSTDTQYF
TRBJ2-3	16	.	.	TRBV4-1	TGCGCCAGCAGCCAAGTAGATCTAGTCAGCACAGATACGCAGTATTTT	CASSQVDLVSTDTQYF
TRBJ1-5	16	TRBD1	.	TRBV23-1	TGCGCCAGCAGTCCCCGGGACAGGGGGATCAATCAGCCCCAGCATTTT	CASSPRDRGINQPQHF
TRBJ1-5	15	.	.	TRBV7-2	TGTGCCAGCAGCCCCCCCCCAGCAGGTAAACAGCCCCAGCATTTT	CASSPPPAGKQPQHF
TRBJ1-4	15	.	.	TRBV28	TGTGCCAGCAGTTCCACGGAGAAATGGCATGAAAAACTGTTTTTT	CASSSTEKWHEKLFF
TRBJ1-6	14	.	.	TRBV5-1	TGCGCCAGCAGCTTGGTAGGAGGGAATTCACCCCTCCACTTT	CASSLVGGNSPLHF
TRBJ2-3	15	TRBD2	once	TRBV5-1	TGCGCCAGCAGCTTAGCTAGCGGGGGGGCTATGGCGCAGTATTTT	CASSLASGGAMAQYF
TRBJ1-1	15	TRBD1	few	TRBV5-1	TGCGCCAGCAGCTCCGGGACAGCCTACTCCTTTGAAGCTTTCTTT	CASSSGTAYSFEAFF
TRBJ1-1	17	TRBD1	.	TRBV28	TGTGCCAGCAGTTCAGCCGGGACAGGGGGATTGGGCACTGAAGCTTTCTTT	CASSSAGTGGLGTEAFF
TRBJ1-1	14	.	.	TRBV10-2	TGCGCCAGCAGTGAGTTTGAAAGGGCGGGTGAAGCTTTCTTT	CASSEFERAGEAFF
TRBJ1-2	12	TRBD1	.	TRBV29-1	TGCAGCGTTGAAGATGCACAGGGGGGCTACACCTTC	CSVEDAQGGYTF
TRBJ1-5	15	.	.	TRBV4-1	TGCGCCAGCAGCCAACTCCGGGGGGACAATCAGCCCCAGCATTTT	CASSQLRGDNQPQHF
TRBJ2-2	13	.	.	TRBV6-4	TGTGCCAGCAGTGCGGGGGAGGCCGGGGAGCTGTTTTTT	CASSAGEAGELFF
TRBJ2-1	16	TRBD1	.	TRBV19	TGTGCCAGTAGTGGAAGGGACAGGGTTGCCCCCAATGAGCAGTTCTTC	CASSGRDRVAPNEQFF
TRBJ2-7	14	TRBD1	.	TRBV5-4	TGTGCCAGCAGCCGCCCTCGGGACAGCTACGAGCAGTACTTC	CASSRPRDSYEQYF
TRBJ2-5	16	TRBD2	few	TRBV4-1	TGCGCCAGCAGCCAGTGGGCTAGCGGATCCACCCGGACCCAGTACTTC	CASSQWASGSTRTQYF
TRBJ2-5	15	TRBD2	.	TRBV6-5	TGTGCCACTGACCGGACTAGCGGTTCTCAAGAGACCCAGTACTTC	CATDRTSGSQETQYF
TRBJ2-2	15	.	few	TRBV5-5	TGTGCCAGCAGCTTGCGCGTCCCGAACACCGGGGAGCTGTTTTTT	CASSLRVPNTGELFF
TRBJ1-5	16	.	few	TRBV27	TGTGCCAGCAGTTTAACAGGGATTAGGGGCAATCAGCCCCAGCATTTT	CASSLTGIRGNQPQHF
TRBJ2-2	18	TRBD2	.	TRBV4-2	TGTGCCAGCAGCCAAGTCACTAGCGGGGGGCCCCTGGCCGGGGAGCTGTTTTTT	CASSQVTSGGPLAGELFF
TRBJ1-2	14	TRBD1	once	TRBV4-1	TGCGCCAGCAGCCCCGGGACAGGGAACTATGGCTACACCTTC	CASSPGTGNYGYTF
TRBJ2-7	10	TRBD1	.	TRBV10-2	TGCGCCAGCAGTAAGGACAGGGCCTACTTC	CASSKDRAYF
TRBJ2-5	17	TRBD2	few	TRBV11-2	TGTGCCAGCAGCTTAGTCCGGGGGGAACGGTTCCAAGAGACCCAGTACTTC	CASSLVRGERFQETQYF
TRBJ1-4	13	.	.	TRBV6-5	TGTGCCAGCAGTTACCAGGATAATGAAAAACTGTTTTTT	CASSYQDNEKLFF
TRBJ1-5	14	TRBD1	.	TRBV2	TGTGCCAGCAGTCCTACAGGGGGAGTGCAGCCCCAGCATTTT	CASSPTGGVQPQHF